This is a list of T cell receptor beta chains from one sample in a study of cytomegalovirus exposure and HLA in healthy donors. Profiling relied on immunoSEQ multiplex PCR, and the TCRdb table lists in-frame clones only, not all of them. The sample holds about 40,000 clones, 86% seen once. The sequenced material came from PBMCs. Receptors originate from a middle-aged woman in good health and CMV-seropositive. The CDR3 runs from the conserved cysteine through the conserved F or W. The D gene is left open where the match is weak. Some rows mark clone size as missing; the rest say once, few, many or name a class of expanded clone.

>.|TRBJ1-1|TRBV29-1|12|.
TGCAGCGTTGACCTAACGAACACTGAAGCTTTCTTT
CSVDLTNTEAFF
>.|TRBJ1-2|TRBV6-5|14|.
TGTGCCAGCAGTTACCGGCAGGGGCCCTATGGCTACACCTTC
CASSYRQGPYGYTF
>.|TRBJ2-6|TRBV6-1|16|.
TGTGCCAGCAGTGAGCGGGTTAGGGCTGGGGCCAACGTCCTGACTTTC
CASSERVRAGANVLTF
>.|TRBJ2-5|TRBV7-2|15|.
TGTGCCAGCAGCTTACTAGCTAGTCGGGCAGAGACCCAGTACTTC
CASSLLASRAETQYF
>TRBD1|TRBJ2-7|TRBV6-6|16|.
TGTGCCAGCAGTTACATCCCCGACAGGGGGCACTACGAGCAGTACTTC
CASSYIPDRGHYEQYF
>TRBD1|TRBJ1-1|TRBV5-5|14|.
TGTGCCAGCACCGTACAGGGGGCGCGCACTGAAGCTTTCTTT
CASTVQGARTEAFF
>TRBD2|TRBJ2-4|TRBV19|15|.
TGTGCCAGTACCTCGGTGACTAGCGCCAAAAACATTCAGTACTTC
CASTSVTSAKNIQYF
>.|TRBJ1-2|TRBV7-9|14|.
TGTTCCAGCAGCGACCAACAGACTAACTATGGCTACACCTTC
CSSSDQQTNYGYTF
>.|TRBJ1-6|TRBV19|16|.
TGTGCCAGTAGCTATGGACATCTGTCCTATAATTCACCCCTCCACTTT
CASSYGHLSYNSPLHF
>.|TRBJ1-2|TRBV2|13|.
TGTGCCAGCCAAAAGAAGTCCGTTCGGGGCTACACCTTC
CASQKKSVRGYTF
>.|TRBJ1-2|TRBV5-5|13|.
TGTGCCAGCAGTTCTCAGGGGAACTATGGCTACACCTTC
CASSSQGNYGYTF
>.|TRBJ1-1|TRBV6-5|12|.
TGTGCCAGCAACTCACACAGGTTTGAAGCTTTCTTT
CASNSHRFEAFF
>TRBD1|TRBJ1-2|TRBV7-2|13|.
TGTGCCAGCAGCCTACAGGGGCTGGGAGGCTACACCTTC
CASSLQGLGGYTF
>.|TRBJ2-4|TRBV13|15|medium-sized
TGTGCCAGCAGCCCCAGAGGGGGACCCGAAGACATTCAGTACTTC
CASSPRGGPEDIQYF
>.|TRBJ2-7|TRBV6-5|14|.
TGTGCCAGCAGCCCTACAGGGATCCCCTACGAGCAGTACTTC
CASSPTGIPYEQYF
>TRBD1|TRBJ2-7|TRBV6-5|16|.
TGTGCCAGCAGTTACTCGCTCGACAGGGGCTCTAACGAGCAGTACTTC
CASSYSLDRGSNEQYF
>TRBD2|TRBJ2-2|TRBV2|19|.
TGTGCCAGCAGTGAAACATCGATCCCGAAACGGGGGGACACCGGGGAGCTGTTTTTT
CASSETSIPKRGDTGELFF
>.|TRBJ2-5|TRBV13|16|.
TGTGCCAGCAGCCAGGGAGGTCGGCGACTGGGGGAGACCCAGTACTTC
CASSQGGRRLGETQYF
>.|TRBJ2-7|TRBV27|15|.
TGTGCCAGCAGTTTTAGGACATCGGAATCCTACGAGCAGTACTTC
CASSFRTSESYEQYF
>TRBD1|TRBJ1-3|TRBV15|14|.
TGTGCCACCAGCAGAACAGGGGAGGGAAACACCATATATTTT
CATSRTGEGNTIYF
>TRBD1|TRBJ2-1|TRBV27|13|.
TGTGCCAGCAGTGACAGGGGCCCACATGAGCAGTTCTTC
CASSDRGPHEQFF
>TRBD1|TRBJ1-1|TRBV6-4|14|.
TGTGCCGGTGGGCTAGGACAGGTGAACACTGAAGCTTTCTTT
CAGGLGQVNTEAFF
>TRBD2|TRBJ2-1|TRBV7-3|15|.
TGTGCCAGCAGCTTAAGGGCTAGCGGGGGGGCTGAGCAGTTCTTC
CASSLRASGGAEQFF
>TRBD1|TRBJ1-5|TRBV5-8|15|.
TGTGCCAGCAGCACCGACAGGGTTAGCAATCAGCCCCAGCATTTT
CASSTDRVSNQPQHF
>.|TRBJ1-1|TRBV4-3|17|few
TGCGCCAGCAGCCGATCAACGACAGGCTCCTACGGTAGCGAAGCTTTCTTT
CASSRSTTGSYGSEAFF
>.|TRBJ2-2|TRBV18|15|.
TGTGCCAGCTCACCAGGGGCCACCAACACCGGGGAGCTGTTTTTT
CASSPGATNTGELFF
>TRBD1|TRBJ2-7|TRBV6-5|14|once
TGTGCCAGCAGCACGGGACAGAGCTCCTACGAGCAGTACTTC
CASSTGQSSYEQYF
>.|TRBJ1-1|TRBV5-4|16|.
TGTGCCAGCACCCGGGGGGCAGACTTCATGAACACTGAAGCTTTCTTT
CASTRGADFMNTEAFF
>TRBD1|TRBJ1-1|TRBV6-6|13|few
TGTGCCATCGACAGGGGGCAGGGGACTGAAGCTTTCTTT
CAIDRGQGTEAFF
>.|TRBJ1-1|TRBV28|13|.
TGTGCCAGCAGTCCCCCGGTGAACACTGAAGCTTTCTTT
CASSPPVNTEAFF
>.|TRBJ1-6|TRBV4-3|15|.
TGCGCCAGCAGCCAAGATCTTCTTCATAATTCACCCCTCCACTTT
CASSQDLLHNSPLHF
>.|TRBJ2-2|TRBV6-1|14|.
TGTGCCAGCAGTGTGGAGGGTTGGACCGGGGAGCTGTTTTTT
CASSVEGWTGELFF
>.|TRBJ1-1|TRBV7-2|16|.
TGTGCCAGCAGCTTAGCGGAACAGGTTTATAACACTGAAGCTTTCTTT
CASSLAEQVYNTEAFF
>.|TRBJ1-5|TRBV19|15|.
TGTGCCAGTAAATTGTGGCCGGAGGGCAATCAGCCCCAGCATTTT
CASKLWPEGNQPQHF
>.|TRBJ2-5|TRBV29-1|13|.
TGCAGCGGTGGGGGCCAGTACCAAGAGACCCAGTACTTC
CSGGGQYQETQYF
>TRBD1|TRBJ2-3|TRBV5-1|16|.
TGCGCCAGCAGCTTGGGCGGGACAGGGGGCGCAGATACGCAGTATTTT
CASSLGGTGGADTQYF
>.|TRBJ1-2|TRBV18|13|.
TGTGCCAGCTCACCACCAGACAGTGCTGGCTACACCTTC
CASSPPDSAGYTF
>TRBD1|TRBJ1-2|TRBV6-5|13|.
TGTGCCAGCGGTGCCGGGACAGCCTATGGCTACACCTTC
CASGAGTAYGYTF
>TRBD2|TRBJ2-3|TRBV7-2|16|.
TGTGCCAGCAGCTTAGTTATGGCGGGGGGCACAGATACGCAGTATTTT
CASSLVMAGGTDTQYF
>.|TRBJ1-3|TRBV6-5|14|.
TGTGCCAGCAGTTCGCCCGGCTCTGGAAACACCATATATTTT
CASSSPGSGNTIYF
>.|TRBJ2-2|TRBV29-1|14|few
TGCAGCGTTTTAGAACAGATGAACACCGGGGAGCTGTTTTTT
CSVLEQMNTGELFF